This TCR beta chain was captured in a study of shared clonotypes between healthy human individuals. This clone was seen only once. Its specificity is unknown. Every donor, a Caucasian adult, lived in Nashville, Tennessee. Regarding the study as a whole: The study found lower generation probabilities in non-shared clonotypes than in those shared by all four donors.

The method was immunoSEQ multiplex PCR; TCRdb's version includes in-frame clones alone and lacks a portion of them. Of around 1 million clones listed, approximately 80% are singletons. This receptor was identified in a man aged 18 to 29 in good health. Specimen: memory CD4+ T cells sorted from blood. Subset indicated: CD45RA-negative fraction.

The CDR3 is CASRPTSGSSYEQYF. CDR3 coding DNA: TGCGCCAGCAGGCCAACTAGCGGCAGCTCCTACGAGCAGTACTTC. The chain recombines TRBV5-1 with TRBJ2-7, with 8 nucleotides matching TRBD2. CDR1 is SGHRS, CDR2 YFSETQ, per germline. V was pared by 5 bases and J by 0 bases, with 7 bases of the junction left unmatched. The CDR3 contains 15 residues. The whole variable domain, filled in from reference TRBV5-1 and TRBJ2-7, reads KAGVTQTPRYLIKTRGQQVTLSCSPISGHRSVSWYQQTPGQGLQFLFEYFSETQRNKGNFPGRFSGRQFSNSRSEMNVSTLELGDSALYLCASRPTSGSSYEQYFGPGTRLTVT.